A single T cell receptor (beta chain) is shown here with its context. V was cut by 3 bases and J by 5 bases, with 20 bases left in between. The CDR3 extends over 16 amino acids. Germline V gives CDR1 SGHRS, CDR2 YFSETQ. Per the authors' pipeline: Researchers report that nucleated cell counts were estimated from reference gene primer amplification. Repertoires were generated with immunoSEQ multiplex PCR, while TCRdb's copy carries only in-frame clones and drops some. V, J and clone size were drawn from that table, and D and trimming were deduced from the DNA. This table holds 140,000 or so clones, roughly 81% found once. This sample is drawn from a study of blood T cell repertoires in COVID-19.

The gene calls are TRBV5-1 and TRBJ1-2, with D maybe TRBD1 (5 bases). The TCR sequence derives from a human donor with acute or convalescent COVID-19. The donor label of this sample is uncertain. Sample: peripheral blood. This CDR3 reads CASSSQGELGKYGYTF. CDR3 nucleotides: TGCGCCAGCAGCTCGCAAGGGGAATTAGGAAAATATGGCTACACCTTC.